These 5 T cell receptor beta chains came from one sample sequenced in a study of OX40 agonist ivuxolimab in advanced cancers. The repertoire was sequenced with immunoSEQ multiplex PCR; TCRdb's copy has only in-frame clones and lacks some. The sample consists of fewer than 40,000 clones, about four fifths of them appearing once. Sequenced material: CD4+ or CD8+ T cells sorted from blood, taken in a trial of the OX40 agonist ivuxolimab. The receptor source for this set is an adult with an advanced solid tumor such as melanoma, head and neck, liver or kidney cancer.

The rearrangement uses TRBV6-1 and TRBJ1-1; D ambiguous. V lost 5 bases to trimming and J lost 1 base, with 5 bases between them. Germline V CDR1 and CDR2: MNHNS, SASEGT. This CDR3 spans 12 amino acids. The CDR3 bases are TGTGCCAGCAGTCGGGGGAACACTGAAGCTTTCTTT. Residues: CASSRGNTEAFF.

As for this clone: One junction end disagrees with the germline gene, perhaps due to a read error. V and J are TRBV7-7 and TRBJ2-5; 9 bases match TRBD2. The germline V gene encodes CDR1 SSHAT and CDR2 FNYEAQ (reference sequence). This CDR3 comprises 16 residues. The CDR3 region has the DNA TGTGCTAGCAGCTTAGGTGGTCTAGCGGGACGAGAGACCCAGTACTTC. This encodes CASSLGGLAGRETQYF.

The chain combines TRBV6-5 with TRBJ1-6, with D uncertain. Germline V lookup: CDR1 MNHEY, CDR2 SVGAGI. The CDR3 extends over 13 amino acids. Trimming cost V 7 bases and J 7 bases, with 11 bases left between them. DNA for the CDR3: TGTGCCAGCACTCCGAGCCCAAATTCACCCCTCCACTTT. Its translation: CASTPSPNSPLHF.

The chain has TRBV19 and TRBJ1-4; D unresolved. Germline assignment: CDR1 LNHDA and CDR2 SQIVND (reference sequence). The CDR3 sequence is 16 residues long. V was shortened by 6 bases and J by 8 bases, with 22 bases between the two germline ends. The CDR3 region is CASRKGEGSLTEKLFF. Here the CDR3 DNA reads TGTGCCAGTAGGAAAGGCGAAGGGTCCTTAACGGAAAAACTGTTTTTT.

The V call is TRBV28, the J call TRBJ1-2, with TRBD1 matching 9 bases. Trimming at V came to 10 bases and at J to 5 bases, leaving 11 bases not matched to a gene. Per germline, CDR1 MDHEN and CDR2 SYDVKM. This CDR3 is built from 14 residues. The DNA for the CDR3 is TGTGCCACGGGACAGGGTGGTTTGGGATATGGCTACACCTTC. Encoded protein: CATGQGGLGYGYTF.